These T cell receptor beta chains were read from a single sample in a study of identical twins. MiXCR was run by TCRdb on the 5' RACE reads, yielding one entry per CDR3 protein. This table holds about 530,000 distinct CDR3 sequences, 20% to 25% found once. These records were also assigned to another study, of yellow fever vaccine responses in identical twins.

The sequencing sample was made of CD4+ T cells sorted from blood. These receptors came from a woman younger than 30 in good health. Both conserved end residues are part of each CDR3. Each record gives: clone size, V gene, D gene, J gene, CDR3 DNA, CDR3 protein. A D gene is named only where the DNA matches it firmly. Size values are once, few and many counts, or a class for expanded clones, and some rows have none.

>NA|TRBV12-5|NA|TRBJ2-3
TGTGCTAGTGGTTCCCACTACCCCGGTACGCAGTATTTT
CASGSHYPGTQYF
>NA|TRBV7-3|NA|TRBJ2-2
TGTGCCAGCAGCGCCCCGGGACGGGTAAACACCGGGGAGCTGTTTTTT
CASSAPGRVNTGELFF
>many|TRBV12-3/TRBV12-4|TRBD1|TRBJ1-1
TGTGCCAGCAGTTTAGGGACAGGTGAAGCTTTCTTT
CASSLGTGEAFF
>NA|TRBV28|NA|TRBJ2-5
TGTGCCAGCAGTTTTGGCCCGGGGACACAAGAGACCCAGTACTTC
CASSFGPGTQETQYF
>NA|TRBV4-1|TRBD2|TRBJ2-1
TGCGCCAGCAGCCCGGCGGGAGCCCAAACACTCAACAATGAGCAGTTCTTC
CASSPAGAQTLNNEQFF
>few|TRBV12-3/TRBV12-4|NA|TRBJ2-3
TGTGCCAGCGGATTGGGGGATACGCAGTATTTT
CASGLGDTQYF
>few|TRBV15|NA|TRBJ2-4
TGTGCCACCAGCAGAGAACAATTCGTAAACATTCAGTACTTC
CATSREQFVNIQYF
>few|TRBV6-1|NA|TRBJ1-1
TGTGCCAGCAGCGCTCTCGGGGCGAGCACTGAAGCTTTCTTT
CASSALGASTEAFF
>NA|TRBV6-1|NA|TRBJ1-2
TGTGCCAGCAGCGGAGCAGGGACGGGAGAGGGCTACACCTTC
CASSGAGTGEGYTF
>few|TRBV6-5|NA|TRBJ2-3
TGTGCCAGCAGTTACGACAAGGGTGCAGATACGCAGTATTTT
CASSYDKGADTQYF
>NA|TRBV6-5|TRBD2|TRBJ2-5
TGTGCCAGCAGTTCACGGGACTACGGATGGACCCAGTACTTC
CASSSRDYGWTQYF
>NA|TRBV6-1|NA|TRBJ1-1
TGTGCCAGCAGTGAAATTCTGACAGTCGGAGCCAGAGCTTTCTTT
CASSEILTVGARAFF
>few|TRBV12-3/TRBV12-4|NA|TRBJ1-4
TGTGCCAGCAGTTCCCTTATCGGGGAACTGTTTTTT
CASSSLIGELFF
>NA|TRBV19|NA|TRBJ2-1
TGTGCCAGTAGTATCGGTGCCTCGTATGAGCAGTTCTTC
CASSIGASYEQFF
>few|TRBV6-1|NA|TRBJ1-2
TGTGCCAGCAGTGAAAGCCAGGGAAACACCTTC
CASSESQGNTF
>NA|TRBV11-3|TRBD1|TRBJ2-7
TGTGCCAGCAGCACCCGACAGGGGGCGGTTCGAGACGAGCAGTACTTC
CASSTRQGAVRDEQYF
>few|TRBV12-3/TRBV12-4|NA|TRBJ1-1
TGTGCCAGCAGTCCTCGACAGGTGAACACTGAAGCTTTCTTT
CASSPRQVNTEAFF
>NA|TRBV7-9|NA|TRBJ1-2
TGTGCCAGCAGCCAAAGGAGGGGGACACCGGGTTGGGATGGCTACACCTTC
CASSQRRGTPGWDGYTF
>NA|TRBV7-9|NA|TRBJ1-5
TGTGCCAGCAGCCTTTCCGGGGGGCCCCAGCATTTT
CASSLSGGPQHF
>NA|TRBV12-3/TRBV12-4|NA|TRBJ1-1
TGTGCCAGCAGGCGCCCGGGGGGCATGAACACTGAAGCTTTCTTT
CASRRPGGMNTEAFF
>few|TRBV5-1|NA|TRBJ1-2
TGCGCCAGCAGCGGAACACCGACAGACCTCTATGGCTACACCTTC
CASSGTPTDLYGYTF
>NA|TRBV28|NA|TRBJ2-2
TGTGCCAGCAGAACCACAGGGAACACCGGGGAGCTGTTTTTT
CASRTTGNTGELFF
>few|TRBV6-2/TRBV6-3|TRBD2|TRBJ2-5
TGTGCCAGCAGTTATGGCAGGAAGCGGGAGCTCCAAGAGACCCAGTACTTC
CASSYGRKRELQETQYF
>NA|TRBV4-2|TRBD2|TRBJ2-3
TGTGCCAGCAGCCAGGGGGGACTAGCCCTTAGCACAGATACGCAGTATTTT
CASSQGGLALSTDTQYF
>NA|TRBV20-1|NA|TRBJ1-1
TGCAGTGCTAGCCCTCCAGGGGCGAACACTGAAGCTTTCTTT
CSASPPGANTEAFF
>few|TRBV29-1|NA|TRBJ1-5
TGCAGCGTTCGACAGAATAGCAATCAGCCCCAGCATTTT
CSVRQNSNQPQHF
>many|TRBV12-3/TRBV12-4|NA|TRBJ1-6
TGTGCCAGCAGTTCACAGGAGACTAATTCACCCCTCCACTTT
CASSSQETNSPLHF
>NA|TRBV19|NA|TRBJ2-2
TGTGCCAGTAGTAAGGGCGAAGTGACCACCGGGGAGCTGTTTTTT
CASSKGEVTTGELFF
>NA|TRBV5-1|TRBD1|TRBJ1-1
TGCGCCAGCAGCTTAGGGACAGGGGGCAGTTCTGAAGCTTTCTTT
CASSLGTGGSSEAFF
>NA|TRBV2|NA|TRBJ1-5
TGTGCCAGCAGTGAAGAAGAGGCGCGGCCGGGGCATTTT
CASSEEEARPGHF
>many|TRBV11-3|TRBD2|TRBJ2-3
TGTGCCAGCAGCCCCAAACTAGCGGAGCCCACAGATACGCAGTATTTT
CASSPKLAEPTDTQYF
>few|TRBV4-1|NA|TRBJ2-1
TGCGCCAGCAGCCCGGACACAGGGCAGCAGTTCTTC
CASSPDTGQQFF
>few|TRBV4-1|NA|TRBJ2-3
TGCGCCAGCAGCCAATCAAGGGTGACAGATACGCAGTATTTT
CASSQSRVTDTQYF
>few|TRBV7-8|NA|TRBJ2-2
TGTGCCAGCAGCGGATCAGGGAGAGGAGACACCGGGGAGCTGTTTTTT
CASSGSGRGDTGELFF
>NA|TRBV19|TRBD1|TRBJ2-1
TGTGCCAGTAGTACACGACAGGGTGGCTTCTTC
CASSTRQGGFF
>NA|TRBV7-2|TRBD1|TRBJ1-2
TGTGCCAGCAGCTTGGACAGGGGGGCTCACTATGGCTACACCTTC
CASSLDRGAHYGYTF
>few|TRBV2|NA|TRBJ2-1
TGTGCCAGCAGGCCAGAGGGAAGCTCCTACAATGAGCAGTTCTTC
CASRPEGSSYNEQFF
>NA|TRBV20-1|NA|TRBJ2-6
TGCAGTGCTAGATCTGGTCCAGGGGCCAACGTCCTGACTTTC
CSARSGPGANVLTF
>few|TRBV12-3/TRBV12-4|TRBD2|TRBJ2-5
TGTGCCAGCAGCCGAACCCCATCTAGCGGACACCAAGAGACCCAGTACTTC
CASSRTPSSGHQETQYF
>NA|TRBV18|NA|TRBJ2-4
TGTGCCAGCTCACCACTAGACACCTCTGATCTAGCCAAAAACATTCAGTACTTC
CASSPLDTSDLAKNIQYF
>NA|TRBV5-1|TRBD2|TRBJ2-1
TGCGCCAGCAGCCCAGGGACTAGCGTGCATGAGCAGTTCTTC
CASSPGTSVHEQFF
>NA|TRBV6-5|TRBD2|TRBJ2-7
TGTGCCAGCAGTTACAGGGGACTAGCGGGAGTAGGGCTGCCCGAGCAGTACTTC
CASSYRGLAGVGLPEQYF
>few|TRBV5-1|TRBD1|TRBJ1-4
TGCGCCAGCAGCTTGGGCGCGGGGACAGGGTTTAATGAAAAACTGTTTTTT
CASSLGAGTGFNEKLFF
>NA|TRBV12-3/TRBV12-4|NA|TRBJ1-1
TGTGCCAGCACCCACAGGGATACTGAAGCTTTCTTT
CASTHRDTEAFF
>NA|TRBV10-3|TRBD1|TRBJ2-2
TGTGCCATCAGTGAGACCCAGGGGGCAATCGGGGAGCTGTTTTTT
CAISETQGAIGELFF
>NA|TRBV6-5|TRBD2|TRBJ2-1
TGTGCCAGCAGTCACAGACTAGCGGGGGACAATGAGCAGTTCTTC
CASSHRLAGDNEQFF
>NA|TRBV10-3|NA|TRBJ2-1
TGTGCCATCAGTGAGAAGGGCAGCATTGAGCAGTTCTTC
CAISEKGSIEQFF
>few|TRBV10-3|TRBD2|TRBJ2-1
TGTGCCATCAGTGATCGGGAGGGCCTCGCCTACAATGAGCAGTTCTTC
CAISDREGLAYNEQFF
>NA|TRBV6-2/TRBV6-3|TRBD1|TRBJ2-1
TGTGCCAGCAGTTCCGCGGGACAGGCTCACAATGAGCAGTTCTTC
CASSSAGQAHNEQFF
>few|TRBV6-5|TRBD1|TRBJ1-1
TGTGCCAGCAGATACAGGGGGAACACTGAAGCTTTCTTT
CASRYRGNTEAFF
>NA|TRBV21-1|NA|TRBJ2-3
TGTGCCAGCAGCGCCGGGTGGGTAGCGGGACAGGCAGATACGCAGTATTTT
CASSAGWVAGQADTQYF
>NA|TRBV7-9|TRBD2|TRBJ2-1
TGTGCCAGCAGCTTAATGTCTAGCGGGAGTATTGAGCAGTTCTTC
CASSLMSSGSIEQFF
>many|TRBV27|NA|TRBJ2-5
TGTGCCAGCAGTTTTCGTCCACCAGGACAGTTTCAAGAGACCCAGTACTTC
CASSFRPPGQFQETQYF
>NA|TRBV5-5|NA|TRBJ1-1
TGTGCCAGCAGCCTTGGAGAGCTCGGGAGCACTGAAGCTTTCTTT
CASSLGELGSTEAFF
>few|TRBV25-1|TRBD2|TRBJ2-1
TGTGCCAGCAGTGATCTACTAGCGGGAGAAGGCAATGAGCAGTTCTTC
CASSDLLAGEGNEQFF
>NA|TRBV18|NA|TRBJ1-6
TGTGCCAGCTCATATGGGGGTAGGGGGAATTCACCCCTCCACTTT
CASSYGGRGNSPLHF
>NA|TRBV4-1|TRBD1|TRBJ2-2
TGCGCCAGCAGCCAGGAGGGACAGGGGTTCCGCGGGGAGCTGTTTTTT
CASSQEGQGFRGELFF
>NA|TRBV6-1|NA|TRBJ2-4
TGTGCCAGCAGAGAGAGAGGTCTTCTAGCCAAAAACATTCAGTACTTC
CASRERGLLAKNIQYF
>few|TRBV20-1|TRBD2|TRBJ2-5
TGCAGTGCTAGCGGACTAGACCAAGAGACCCAGTACTTC
CSASGLDQETQYF
>few|TRBV12-3/TRBV12-4|NA|TRBJ2-5
TGTGCCAGCAGTGAAAACAGGGCGACCCAGTACTTC
CASSENRATQYF